Shown below are 24 T cell receptor beta chains from a single sample sequenced in a study of monozygotic twins with inflammatory bowel disease. From the 5' RACE reads, TCRdb lists one entry per CDR3 protein and no DNA. Its table records about 300,000 distinct CDR3 sequences. The sample was blood. The origin of the receptors is a human donor with ulcerative colitis or Crohn's disease, or a healthy co-twin of an affected twin (not recorded which).

The V gene is TRBV12-3 or TRBV12-4, the J gene TRBJ2-7; lacking DNA, the TRBD1 call made by TCRdb goes unchecked. CDR3 length: 15 residues. The CDR3 reads CASRPQEGATYEQYF.

This sequence joins TRBV6-1 and TRBJ2-7; the TCRdb D gene call, TRBD1, has no DNA to confirm it. This CDR3 has 15 residues. Germline loops: CDR1 MNHNS, CDR2 SASEGT. CDR3 residues: CASRITGTTAFEQYF.

The chain couples TRBV10-3 to TRBJ2-3. Germline CDR1 is ENHRY and CDR2 is SYGVKD. The CDR3 is made up of 12 amino acids. CDR3 region: CAISARTDTQYF.

The V and J genes are TRBV5-1 and TRBJ2-5; TCRdb's D call of TRBD2 is untestable without DNA. Germline assignment: CDR1 SGHRS and CDR2 YFSETQ. There are 15 residues in the CDR3. CDR3 in amino acids: CASSLEFGPKETQYF.

This chain links TRBV5-1 with TRBJ2-3. This CDR3 is built from 13 residues. Germline lookup yields CDR1 SGHRS and CDR2 YFSETQ. The CDR3 protein is CASSLVGADTQYF.

The gene calls are TRBV19 and TRBJ1-1; the TCRdb D gene call, TRBD1, has no DNA to confirm it. Per the germline V gene, CDR1 is LNHDA and CDR2 is SQIVND (reference sequence). The CDR3 is made up of 14 amino acids. The CDR3 loop reads CASTRVAMNTEAFF.

The chain joins TRBV5-1 to TRBJ2-7; TCRdb proposes TRBD1, but this gene call is untestable without DNA. The CDR3 has 15 amino acids. From germline, CDR1 is SGHRS and CDR2 YFSETQ. This chain's CDR3 is CASTLGGGRRNEQYF.

The chain couples TRBV10-3 to TRBJ2-3; checking the TCRdb D call of TRBD1 is not possible without DNA. Per germline, CDR1 ENHRY and CDR2 SYGVKD. The CDR3 runs to 17 residues. CDR3 sequence: CAIIGDRDFRGSDTQYF.

The rearrangement uses TRBV5-1 and TRBJ2-7; TCRdb designates TRBD1, a call that cannot be tested without DNA. Germline CDR1 and CDR2: SGHRS and YFSETQ. The CDR3 is 18 residues long. The CDR3 sequence: CASSLFGSGTGISYEQYF.

This chain connects TRBV10-3 to TRBJ1-5; TCRdb names TRBD1, which stays unverified in the absence of DNA. This CDR3 has 14 amino acids. CDR1 ENHRY and CDR2 SYGVKD come from the germline V gene. CDR3 amino acids: CAISHDRGFQPQHF.

The chain has TRBV28 and TRBJ2-2; TCRdb selects TRBD1, and the lack of DNA leaves this call unchecked. Per germline, CDR1 MDHEN and CDR2 SYDVKM. CDR3 size: 15 residues. CDR3 residues: CATQPMRGQTGELFF.

The chain combines TRBV15 with TRBJ1-1. This CDR3 spans 15 amino acids. Germline values: CDR1 LNHNV, CDR2 YYDKDF (reference sequence). CDR3 protein: CATSRDGFMNTEAFF.

Here the CDR3 reads CSARRPGTAKETQYF. This sequence joins TRBV20-1 and TRBJ2-5; lacking DNA, the TRBD1 call made by TCRdb goes unchecked. This CDR3 has 15 amino acids. Looked up from germline, CDR1 is DFQATT and CDR2 is SNEGSKA (reference sequence).

This rearrangement joins TRBV5-6 to TRBJ1-2. The CDR3 has 14 amino acids. The germline gives CDR1 SGHDT, CDR2 YYEEEE. This CDR3 is CASSLLGLDYGYTF.

The J gene is TRBJ1-5, the V gene TRBV6-1. CDR1 is MNHNS and CDR2 is SASEGT in the germline V gene. The CDR3 is 12 residues long. This chain's CDR3 is CASSERFQPQHF.

The chain employs TRBV6-2 or TRBV6-3 and TRBJ2-1; TCRdb's D gene call, TRBD2, goes unchecked for lack of DNA. This CDR3 is 14 amino acids long. Per germline, CDR1 MNHEY and CDR2 SVGEGT. The CDR3 loop reads CASSPRPPGNEQFF.

The chain employs TRBV20-1 and TRBJ1-1. Germline loops: CDR1 DFQATT, CDR2 SNEGSKA (reference sequence). The CDR3 has 12 amino acids. The CDR3 sequence: CSARRQKLEAFF.

The V gene is TRBV20-1, the J gene TRBJ2-1; TCRdb calls TRBD1, which cannot be checked without DNA. Germline V lookup: CDR1 DFQATT, CDR2 SNEGSKA (reference sequence). This CDR3 has 15 residues. CDR3 region: CSARDPGGHYNEQFF.

V gene TRBV5-1 combines with J gene TRBJ1-3; the D call of TRBD1 rests on TCRdb alone, since no DNA is present to check it. CDR1 and CDR2 (germline): SGHRS, YFSETQ. The CDR3 is 14 residues long. CDR3: CVSGRDSPGNTIYF.

The chain links TRBV6-1 to TRBJ2-1; TCRdb's assignment of TRBD1 cannot be checked, as there is no DNA. The germline gives CDR1 MNHNS, CDR2 SASEGT. This CDR3 region has 15 residues. The CDR3 loop reads CASSLSRGTYNEQFF.

V usage is TRBV9 and J usage is TRBJ2-1; TCRdb proposes TRBD1, but this gene call is untestable without DNA. CDR1 is SGDLS, CDR2 YYNGEE, per germline. The CDR3 has 15 amino acids. Here the CDR3 reads CASSAGPGSYNEQFF.

V usage is TRBV5-1 and J usage is TRBJ2-5. Germline V CDR1 and CDR2: SGHRS, YFSETQ. CDR3 length: 14 residues. CDR3 sequence reads: CASSSPGVQETQYF.

The chain links TRBV5-1 to TRBJ2-7; TCRdb selects TRBD1, and the lack of DNA leaves this call unchecked. Germline V gene lookup returns CDR1 SGHRS and CDR2 YFSETQ. The CDR3 is 15 residues long. CDR3 protein: CASSATGTTSHEQYF.

The V and J genes are TRBV2 and TRBJ2-3; TCRdb calls TRBD1, which cannot be checked without DNA. Germline V gene lookup returns CDR1 SNHLY and CDR2 FYNNEI. The CDR3 runs to 13 residues. The CDR3 region is CASRQGGEDTQYF.